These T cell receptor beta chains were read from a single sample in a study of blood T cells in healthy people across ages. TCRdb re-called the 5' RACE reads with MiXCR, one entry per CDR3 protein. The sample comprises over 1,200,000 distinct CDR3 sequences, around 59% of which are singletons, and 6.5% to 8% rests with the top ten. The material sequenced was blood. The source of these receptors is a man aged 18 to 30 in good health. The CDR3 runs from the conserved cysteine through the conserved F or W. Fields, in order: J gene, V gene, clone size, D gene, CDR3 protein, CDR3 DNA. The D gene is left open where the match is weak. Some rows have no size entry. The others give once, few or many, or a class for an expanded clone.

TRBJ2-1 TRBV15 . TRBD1 CATYSPGQGNEQFF TGTGCCACCTACTCTCCGGGACAGGGCAATGAGCAGTTCTTC
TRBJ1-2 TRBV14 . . CASSQAANYGYTF TGTGCCAGCAGCCAGGCAGCTAACTATGGCTACACCTTC
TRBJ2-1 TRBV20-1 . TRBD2 CSARDQWTSGSNEQFF TGCAGTGCTAGAGATCAGTGGACTAGCGGGAGCAATGAGCAGTTCTTC
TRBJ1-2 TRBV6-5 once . CASSYSGGSGGGYTF TGTGCCAGCAGTTACTCTGGAGGTTCGGGGGGTGGCTACACCTTC
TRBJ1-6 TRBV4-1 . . CASSTHGLGNSPLHF TGCGCCAGCAGCACCCACGGGCTGGGTAATTCACCCCTCCACTTT
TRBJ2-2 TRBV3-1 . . CASSHRGVGTGELFF TGTGCCAGCAGCCATCGTGGGGTAGGGACCGGAGAGCTGTTTTTT
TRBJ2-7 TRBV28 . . CASRFTGRSYEQYF TGTGCCAGCAGATTCACCGGACGGTCCTACGAGCAGTACTTC
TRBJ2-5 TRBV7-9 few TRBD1 CASSFAGTAQETQYF TGTGCCAGCAGCTTCGCCGGGACAGCCCAAGAGACCCAGTACTTC
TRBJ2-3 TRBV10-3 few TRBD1 CAINWDRGDTQYF TGTGCCATCAACTGGGACAGGGGAGATACGCAGTATTTT
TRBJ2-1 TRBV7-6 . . CASSLRLRGRVGSEQFF TGTGCCAGCAGCCTCCGTCTTCGGGGCAGGGTAGGGAGTGAGCAGTTCTTC
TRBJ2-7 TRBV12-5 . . CASSAPGDMPYEQYF TGTGCTAGCTCCGCCCCCGGGGACATGCCCTACGAGCAGTACTTC
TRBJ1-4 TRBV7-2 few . CASSLAGRSEKLFF TGTGCCAGCAGCTTAGCAGGGAGGTCTGAAAAACTGTTTTTT
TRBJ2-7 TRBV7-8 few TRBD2 CASSWTSGDYEQYF TGTGCCAGCAGCTGGACTAGCGGGGACTACGAGCAGTACTTC
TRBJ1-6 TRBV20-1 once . CSASHVGYNSPLHF TGCAGTGCTTCCCACGTGGGCTATAATTCACCCCTCCACTTT
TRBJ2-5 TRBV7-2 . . CASSLYVDQETQYF TGTGCCAGCAGCCTATATGTGGACCAAGAGACCCAGTACTTC
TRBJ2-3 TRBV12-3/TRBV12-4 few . CASRGDGDTQYF TGTGCCAGCAGGGGAGACGGAGATACGCAGTATTTT